The 21 T cell receptor beta chains below all came from one sample that was sequenced in a study of T cells in Graves' hyperthyroidism and ophthalmopathy. What was amplified from RNA transcripts were TCR beta CDR3 regions. Researchers ran a first-round RT-PCR on the TCR CDR3 using the HTBI primer set. Using its own MiXCR run on the multiplex PCR reads, TCRdb lists one record per CDR3 protein. Here the sample spans 750,000 to 900,000 distinct CDR3 sequences, 38% being singletons. The sequenced sample was blood. The receptors come from a man aged 18 to 29 with Graves' hyperthyroidism.

This clonotype was recorded a few times. The rearrangement links TRBV2 to TRBJ2-7; D possibly corresponds to TRBD2 (6 bases). Germline CDR1 SNHLY, CDR2 FYNNEI. The CDR3 loop spans 14 amino acids. The V and J ends lost 1 base and 5 bases respectively, with 12 bases between them. The chain's CDR3 is CASSEGRGRDEQYF. CDR3 DNA sequence: TGTGCCAGCAGTGAAGGGAGGGGTAGGGACGAGCAGTACTTC. The full variable domain, in which reference TRBV2 and TRBJ2-7 provide the parts outside the CDR3, is EPEVTQTPSHQVTQMGQEVILRCVPISNHLYFYWYRQILGQKVEFLVSFYNNEISEKSEIFDDQFSVERPDGSNFTLKIRSTKLEDSAMYFCASSEGRGRDEQYFGPGTRLTVT.

This clonotype showed up many times. The rearrangement uses TRBV2 and TRBJ1-5; D not resolved. The V and J ends lost 11 bases and 1 base respectively, with 18 bases between them. Germline V gives CDR1 SNHLY, CDR2 FYNNEI. The CDR3 totals 15 residues. CDR3 nucleotide sequence: TGTGCCTCCCGAGGCCGGAGTGCAAGCAATCAGCCCCAGCATTTT. This translates into CASRGRSASNQPQHF.

The V call is TRBV20-1, the J call TRBJ1-2; 7 bases align to TRBD1. Trimming at V came to 5 bases and at J to 3 bases, leaving 15 bases not matched to a gene. The germline CDR1 and CDR2 sequences are DFQATT and SNEGSKA (reference sequence). This CDR3 contains 16 residues. CDR3 sequence: CSAERQGRWQHYGYTF. DNA of the CDR3: TGCAGTGCTGAAAGACAGGGAAGATGGCAGCACTATGGCTACACCTTC.

The gene calls are TRBV10-3 and TRBJ1-6; no reliable D call. This CDR3 is 12 amino acids long. Looked up from germline, CDR1 is ENHRY and CDR2 is SYGVKD. V lost 1 base, J lost 5 bases, and 0 bases lay in between. The DNA for the CDR3 is TGTGCCATCAGTGAGTATAATTCACCCCTCCACTTT. It specifies CAISEYNSPLHF.

The genes are TRBV29-1 and TRBJ1-2; D possibly corresponds to TRBD1 (6 bases). Germline CDR1 is SQVTM and CDR2 is ANQGSEA. Trimming removed 6 bases from V and 13 bases from J, with 15 bases in between. The CDR3 runs 10 residues. The CDR3 sequence is CSVGHGGGTF. The CDR3 nucleotides are TGCAGCGTGGGGCACGGGGGCGGCACCTTC.

This clonotype was counted between two and nine times. The chain recombines TRBV15 with TRBJ2-2; D uncertain. The germline CDR1 and CDR2 sequences are LNHNV and YYDKDF (reference sequence). The CDR3 length is 17 residues. Trimming shortened V by 2 bases and J by 0 bases, and 13 bases separated the two germline ends. CDR3 bases: TGTGCCACCAGCAGAAACCGGGCCGCTGCGAACACCGGGGAGCTGTTTTTT. Translated: CATSRNRAAANTGELFF.

This clonotype has ten or more counts. V gene TRBV7-9 combines with J gene TRBJ1-5; D is uncertain. In germline, CDR1 is SEHNR, CDR2 FQNEAQ (reference sequence). V was cut by 6 bases and J by 1 base, with 10 bases left in between. The CDR3 covers 14 residues. The DNA of the CDR3 is TGTGCCAGCAGTTTGGGAGAGAGCAATCAGCCCCAGCATTTT. It is translated as CASSLGESNQPQHF.

This clonotype has more than one count but fewer than ten. This could be a read error, since a much larger clone is one nucleotide away. This sequence joins TRBV12-3 or TRBV12-4 and TRBJ1-6; perhaps TRBD1 as D (5 bases). The CDR3 contains 13 residues. V was cut by 7 bases and J by 7 bases, with 11 bases left in between. As DNA, the CDR3 is TGTGCCAGCACCTCGGGGGGGAATTCACCCCTCCACTTT. Translating gives CASTSGGNSPLHF.

This clonotype was detected ten times or more. The chain joins TRBV20-1 to TRBJ1-6; 9 bases line up with TRBD1. Germline V gene lookup returns CDR1 DFQATT and CDR2 SNEGSKA (reference sequence). J was trimmed by 6 bases and V by 4 bases; bases with no gene match: 4. The CDR3 covers 14 residues. CDR3 in amino acids: CSATRDRANSPLHF. CDR3 nucleotides: TGCAGTGCTACCCGGGACAGGGCTAATTCACCCCTCCACTTT.

In this sample, this clonotype turned up a few times. CDR3 bases: TGTGCCAGCAGATCCCCCTCTGGAAACACCATATATTTT. It is translated as CASRSPSGNTIYF. This chain connects TRBV6-1 to TRBJ1-3; no clear D. The CDR3 length is 13 residues. The germline V gene encodes CDR1 MNHNS and CDR2 SASEGT. V was shortened by 6 bases and J by 0 bases, with 6 bases between the two germline ends.

Comments on this clonotype: A much larger clonotype is one base distant, so this may be a read error. V usage is TRBV29-1 and J usage is TRBJ2-5; D unclear. This CDR3 region has 15 residues. The germline CDR1 and CDR2 sequences are SQVTM and ANQGSEA. Trimming took off 4 bases at V and 6 bases at J, with 21 bases between the two ends. The CDR3: CSVGAVSTDVKTQYF. The CDR3 DNA follows: TGCAGCGTTGGGGCGGTGAGCACTGACGTAAAGACCCAGTACTTC. The complete variable domain, with remaining parts taken from reference TRBV29-1 and TRBJ2-5, reads SAVISQKPSRDICQRGTSLTIQCQVDSQVTMMFWYRQQPGQSLTLIATANQGSEATYESGFVIDKFPISRPNLTFSTLTVSNMSPEDSSIYLCSVGAVSTDVKTQYFGPGTRLLVL.

This clonotype was seen many times. The rearrangement uses TRBV25-1 and TRBJ2-2; D is unclear. The CDR3 runs 13 residues. Trimming shortened V by 0 bases and J by 6 bases, and 5 bases separated the two germline ends. From germline, CDR1 is MGHDK and CDR2 SYGVNS. The CDR3 protein is CASSEYSPGELFF. The CDR3 DNA reads as TGTGCCAGCAGTGAATACAGCCCCGGGGAGCTGTTTTTT. Looking up the rest from reference TRBV25-1 and TRBJ2-2 gives the full variable domain: EADIYQTPRYLVIGTGKKITLECSQTMGHDKMYWYQQDPGMELHLIHYSYGVNSTEKGDLSSESTVSRIRTEHFPLTLESARPSHTSQYLCASSEYSPGELFFGEGSRLTVL.

This clonotype was seen repeatedly, ten times or more. At one end the junction does not follow the germline gene, possibly because of a read error. J is TRBJ1-1 and V is TRBV12-3 or TRBV12-4, with D uncertain. CDR3 size: 14 residues. The CDR3 sequence: CASSLNPTNTEAFF. The CDR3 bases are TGCGCCAGCAGCTTGAACCCCACTAACACTGAAGCTTTCTTT.

In this sample, this clonotype turned up many times. The chain employs TRBV29-1 and TRBJ2-7; 12 bases are a match to TRBD2. The CDR3 extends over 12 amino acids. Looked up from germline, CDR1 is SQVTM and CDR2 is ANQGSEA. V gave up 6 bases and J gave up 6 bases; unmatched junction bases: 3. The CDR3, as DNA: TGCAGCGTGGTGACTAGCGGGAGCGAGCAGTACTTC. Amino acids: CSVVTSGSEQYF.

This clonotype occurred many times. The chain joins TRBV7-9 to TRBJ2-7; D is uncertain. Germline lookup yields CDR1 SEHNR and CDR2 FQNEAQ (reference sequence). Trimming stripped 4 bases from V and 2 bases from J, with 12 bases between. This CDR3 region has 14 residues. The CDR3 DNA is TGTGCCAGCAGCTCCGCAGGATTCCCCTACGAGCAGTACTTC. Its translation is CASSSAGFPYEQYF. The entire variable domain, with the rest obtained from reference TRBV7-9 and TRBJ2-7, is as follows: DTGVSQNPRHKITKRGQNVTFRCDPISEHNRLYWYRQTLGQGPEFLTYFQNEAQLEKSRLLSDRFSAERPKGSFSTLEIQRTEQGDSAMYLCASSSAGFPYEQYFGPGTRLTVT.

The chain uses TRBV2 and TRBJ2-7, with D perhaps matching TRBD1 or TRBD2 (6 bases each). The CDR3 loop spans 12 amino acids. V was pared by 8 bases and J by 4 bases, with 12 bases between. CDR1 SNHLY and CDR2 FYNNEI come from the germline V gene. Written as DNA, the CDR3 is TGTGCCAGCGGAGGGACACCTTACGAGCAGTACTTC. Translating gives CASGGTPYEQYF.

This clonotype was found many times. The J gene is TRBJ1-2, the V gene TRBV7-8; the match to TRBD1 covers 7 bases. This CDR3 has 13 residues. J lost 4 bases, V lost 4 bases, and 3 bases had no gene match. Germline values: CDR1 SGHVS, CDR2 FQNEAQ. The CDR3 DNA reads as TGTGCCAGCAGCTGGGGGACAGCCTATGGCTACACCTTC. It is translated as CASSWGTAYGYTF. The whole variable domain, remainder taken from reference TRBV7-8 and TRBJ1-2, is GAGVSQSPRYKVAKRGQDVALRCDPISGHVSLFWYQQALGQGPEFLTYFQNEAQLDKSGLPSDRFFAERPEGSVSTLKIQRTQQEDSAVYLCASSWGTAYGYTFGSGTRLTVV.

This clonotype was counted at least ten times. The genes are TRBV7-9 and TRBJ1-4; D gene uncertain. CDR1 and CDR2 (germline): SEHNR, FQNEAQ (reference sequence). The CDR3 consists of 16 residues. V lost 4 bases and J 1 base, leaving 13 bases between the germline ends. This CDR3 reads CASSWTAVVTNEKLFF. The CDR3 DNA reads TGTGCCAGCAGCTGGACCGCAGTAGTAACTAATGAAAAACTGTTTTTT.

This clonotype has more than one count but fewer than ten. The chain recombines TRBV5-1 with TRBJ2-7; no definite D call. Trimming shortened V by 4 bases and J by 5 bases, and 10 bases separated the two germline ends. Germline V gene sequence: CDR1 SGHRS, CDR2 YFSETQ. This CDR3 comprises 12 residues. The CDR3 protein is CASSPHRDEQYF. The CDR3 DNA sequence: TGCGCCAGCAGCCCCCACAGAGACGAGCAGTACTTC. Together with reference TRBV5-1 and TRBJ2-7, the CDR3 gives the full variable domain: KAGVTQTPRYLIKTRGQQVTLSCSPISGHRSVSWYQQTPGQGLQFLFEYFSETQRNKGNFPGRFSGRQFSNSRSEMNVSTLELGDSALYLCASSPHRDEQYFGPGTRLTVT.

A note on this clonotype: A read error may be the cause here, since a much bigger clone is one base away. In nucleotides, the CDR3 is TGTGCCAGCAGCGGGGGACAGGTCTATAGCTACACCTTC. It encodes CASSGGQVYSYTF. The chain has TRBV9 and TRBJ1-2; 8 nucleotides agree with TRBD1. Germline lookup yields CDR1 SGDLS and CDR2 YYNGEE. This CDR3 contains 13 residues.

This clonotype was recorded a few times. The chain has TRBV20-1 and TRBJ2-7, with TRBD2 as a possible D gene (6 bases). Germline CDR1 is DFQATT and CDR2 is SNEGSKA (reference sequence). V was clipped by 5 bases and J by 3 bases, with 20 bases between them. This CDR3 comprises 15 residues. CDR3 nucleotides: TGCAGTGCTCCCGGGACTTACGAAAAGTTCTACGAGCAGTACTTC. Its protein product is CSAPGTYEKFYEQYF.